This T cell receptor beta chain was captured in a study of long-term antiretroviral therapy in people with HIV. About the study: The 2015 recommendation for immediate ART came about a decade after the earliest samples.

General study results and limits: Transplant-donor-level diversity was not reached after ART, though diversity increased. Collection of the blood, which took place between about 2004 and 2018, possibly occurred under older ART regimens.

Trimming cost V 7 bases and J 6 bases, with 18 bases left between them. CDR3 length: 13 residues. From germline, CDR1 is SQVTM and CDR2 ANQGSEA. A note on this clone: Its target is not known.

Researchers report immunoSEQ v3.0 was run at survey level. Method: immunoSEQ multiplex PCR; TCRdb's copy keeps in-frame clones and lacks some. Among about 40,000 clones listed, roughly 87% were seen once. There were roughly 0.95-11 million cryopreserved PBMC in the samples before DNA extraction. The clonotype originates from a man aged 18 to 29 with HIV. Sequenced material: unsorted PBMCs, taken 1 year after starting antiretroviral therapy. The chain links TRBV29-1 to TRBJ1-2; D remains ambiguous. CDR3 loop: CSASMKATDGYTF. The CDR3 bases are TGCAGCGCATCGATGAAGGCAACCGATGGCTACACCTTC. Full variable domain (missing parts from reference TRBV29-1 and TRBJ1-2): SAVISQKPSRDICQRGTSLTIQCQVDSQVTMMFWYRQQPGQSLTLIATANQGSEATYESGFVIDKFPISRPNLTFSTLTVSNMSPEDSSIYLCSASMKATDGYTFGSGTRLTVV.